Sequencing of this T cell receptor (beta chain) was carried out in a study of cytomegalovirus exposure and HLA in healthy donors. Use of 60 Vbeta and 13 Jbeta primers characterized the PCR. Only in-frame clones appear in the TCRdb table, and some are missing; sequencing was by immunoSEQ multiplex PCR. The sample has 30,000 to 45,000 clones; around 86% are singletons. This clone occurred a few times. The sample was PBMCs. The clonotype was recovered from a woman aged 35 to 49 in good health and CMV-seropositive.

In DNA form, the CDR3 reads TGTGCCAGCAGGGGGCCCTACGAGCAGTACTTC. Protein product: CASRGPYEQYF. The rearrangement joins TRBV28 to TRBJ2-7; tentative D call: TRBD1 (5 bases). The CDR3 is made up of 11 amino acids. V was trimmed by 6 bases and J by 2 bases, leaving 5 bases between them. CDR1 and CDR2 from the germline V gene are MDHEN and SYDVKM.